One T cell receptor (beta chain) is described in this entry. This specimen belongs to a study of OX40 agonist ivuxolimab in advanced cancers. Background on the study: The study treated patients with ivuxolimab, an agonistic anti-OX40 (CD134) antibody. Dosing consisted of intravenous ivuxolimab at 0.01 to 10 mg/kg every 2 weeks.

Germline-derived CDR1 and CDR2 are ENHRY and SYGVKD. V lost 6 bases and J 6 bases, leaving 12 bases between the germline ends. This CDR3 contains 13 residues. Produced via immunoSEQ multiplex PCR; TCRdb's table is partial and in-frame only. The sample has 100,000 to 150,000 clones; around 95% are singletons. The sequenced sample was CD4+ or CD8+ T cells sorted from blood, obtained in a trial of the OX40 agonist ivuxolimab. The chain uses TRBV10-3 and TRBJ2-4; a weak D match, TRBD1 (6 bases). The source is an adult with an advanced solid tumor such as melanoma, head and neck, liver or kidney cancer. CDR3 nucleotide sequence: TGTGCCATCAGGCAGGGGACGGGAAACATTCAGTACTTC. It is translated as CAIRQGTGNIQYF.